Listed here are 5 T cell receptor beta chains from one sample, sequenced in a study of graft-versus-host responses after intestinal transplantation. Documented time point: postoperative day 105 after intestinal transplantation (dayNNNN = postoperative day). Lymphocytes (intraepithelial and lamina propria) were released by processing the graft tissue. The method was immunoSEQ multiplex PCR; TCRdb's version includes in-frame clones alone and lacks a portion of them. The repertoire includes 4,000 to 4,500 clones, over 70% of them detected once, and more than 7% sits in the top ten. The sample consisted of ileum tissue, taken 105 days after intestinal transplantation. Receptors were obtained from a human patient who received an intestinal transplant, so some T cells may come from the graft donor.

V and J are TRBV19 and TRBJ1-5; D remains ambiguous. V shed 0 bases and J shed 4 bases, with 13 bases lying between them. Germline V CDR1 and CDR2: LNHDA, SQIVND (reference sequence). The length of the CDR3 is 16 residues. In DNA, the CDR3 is TGTGCCAGTAGTATAGATATAGGGCCGGGGAATCAGCCCCAGCATTTT. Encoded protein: CASSIDIGPGNQPQHF.

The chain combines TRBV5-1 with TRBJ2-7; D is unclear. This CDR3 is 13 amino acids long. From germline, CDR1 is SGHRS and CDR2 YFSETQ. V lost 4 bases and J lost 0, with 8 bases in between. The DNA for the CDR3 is TGCGCCAGCAGCCTCGCGAGCTCCTACGAGCAGTACTTC. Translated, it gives CASSLASSYEQYF.

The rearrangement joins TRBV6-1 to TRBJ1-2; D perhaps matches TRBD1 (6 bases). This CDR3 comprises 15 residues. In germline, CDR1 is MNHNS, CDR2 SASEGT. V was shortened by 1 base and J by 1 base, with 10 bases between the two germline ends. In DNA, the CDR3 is TGTGCCAGCAGTGAAGTGGGACAAGATAACTATGGCTACACCTTC. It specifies CASSEVGQDNYGYTF.

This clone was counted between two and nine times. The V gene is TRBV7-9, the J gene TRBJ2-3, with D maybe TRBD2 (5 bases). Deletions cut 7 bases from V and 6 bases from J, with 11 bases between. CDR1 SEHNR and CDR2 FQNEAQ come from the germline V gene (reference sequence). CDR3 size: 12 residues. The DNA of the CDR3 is TGTGCCAGCAATGGACTCTTGGATACGCAGTATTTT. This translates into CASNGLLDTQYF.

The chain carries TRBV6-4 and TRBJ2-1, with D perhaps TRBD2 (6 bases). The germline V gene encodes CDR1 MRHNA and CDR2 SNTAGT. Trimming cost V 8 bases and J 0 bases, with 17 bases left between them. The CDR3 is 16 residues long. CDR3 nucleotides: TGTGCCAGCGGCCCCCTCCGGGAGTACTCCTACAATGAGCAGTTCTTC. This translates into CASGPLREYSYNEQFF.